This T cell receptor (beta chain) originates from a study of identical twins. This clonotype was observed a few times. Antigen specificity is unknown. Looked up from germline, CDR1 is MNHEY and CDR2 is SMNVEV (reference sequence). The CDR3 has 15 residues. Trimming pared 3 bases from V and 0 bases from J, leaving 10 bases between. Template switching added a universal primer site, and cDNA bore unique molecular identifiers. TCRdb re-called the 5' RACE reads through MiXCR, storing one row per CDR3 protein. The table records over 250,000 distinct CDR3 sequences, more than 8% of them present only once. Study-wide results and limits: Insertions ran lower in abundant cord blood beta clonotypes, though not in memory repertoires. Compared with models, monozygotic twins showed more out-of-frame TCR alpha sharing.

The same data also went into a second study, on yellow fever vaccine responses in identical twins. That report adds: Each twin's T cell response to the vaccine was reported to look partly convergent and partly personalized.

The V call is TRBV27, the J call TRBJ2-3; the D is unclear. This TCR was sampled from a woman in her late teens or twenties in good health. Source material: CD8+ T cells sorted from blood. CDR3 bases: TGTGCCAGCAGTTTTGGCCTTACTAGCACAGATACGCAGTATTTT. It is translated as CASSFGLTSTDTQYF.